The present T cell receptor (beta chain) was sequenced within a study of T cells after somatic rescue of genetic block. The V gene end was trimmed by 10 bases and the J gene end by 2 bases; junction bases not matched to a gene: 5. The CDR3 length is 13 residues. The germline V gene encodes CDR1 ENHRY and CDR2 SYGVKD. Sequencing was performed with immunoSEQ multiplex PCR; in TCRdb, only in-frame clones are kept and a portion is missing. The table lists tens of thousands of clones, approximately 96% of them singletons, with roughly 0.077% in the top ten. The origin of this receptor is a child less than two years old. The sequencing input was peripheral blood mononuclear cells (PBMCs). This chain links TRBV10-3 with TRBJ2-5; 9 bases agree with TRBD1. DNA of the CDR3: TGTGCCACCGGGACAGGGAGGCAAGAGACCCAGTACTTC. This encodes CATGTGRQETQYF.